This T cell receptor beta chain originates from a study of OX40 agonist ivuxolimab in advanced cancers. This clone was seen only a few times. The table came from immunoSEQ multiplex PCR; TCRdb's copy has only in-frame clones and leaves some out. This sample carries 73,000 or so clones, roughly four fifths of them seen once, and the ten largest clones take 2% to 2.5%. The CDR3 sequence is 13 residues long. The germline V gene has CDR1 SGHAT and CDR2 FQDESV (reference sequence). V was cut by 5 bases and J by 10 bases, with 12 bases left in between. The V and J genes are TRBV11-1 and TRBJ1-6; no clear D. Specimen: CD4+ or CD8+ T cells sorted from blood, collected in a trial of the OX40 agonist ivuxolimab. The source of this sequence is an adult with an advanced solid tumor such as melanoma, head and neck, liver or kidney cancer. CDR3 residues: CASSPDRFSPLHF. Here the CDR3 DNA reads TGTGCCAGCAGCCCCGACCGGTTCTCACCCCTCCACTTT. The full variable domain, rest sourced from reference TRBV11-1 and TRBJ1-6, is EAEVAQSPRYKITEKSQAVAFWCDPISGHATLYWYRQILGQGPELLVQFQDESVVDDSQLPKDRFSAERLKGVDSTLKIQPAELGDSAMYLCASSPDRFSPLHFGNGTRLTVT.